The 20 T cell receptor beta chains below come from one sample, sequenced in a study of spatial heterogeneity in lung cancer. From the 5' RACE reads, TCRdb called clonotypes with MiXCR, one entry per CDR3 protein. The table includes 15,000 to 20,000 distinct CDR3 sequences, under 20% detected once. The sample's time point: sample taken at primary tumor resection. Whole RNA obtained from tumor, nontumor lung or frozen PBMC underwent sequencing without sorting. The specimen comprised PBMCs, sampled at surgery. These receptors were taken from a male donor with early-stage non-small cell lung cancer.

The rearrangement uses TRBV9 and TRBJ2-2; 7 bases match TRBD2. The germline V gene has CDR1 SGDLS and CDR2 YYNGEE. The CDR3 consists of 16 residues. V trimming: 0 bases; J trimming: 0 bases; junction bases outside the gene matches: 2. CDR3 sequence: CASSVEAGPNTGELFF. As DNA, the CDR3 is TGTGCCAGCAGCGTAGAAGCGGGACCGAACACCGGGGAGCTGTTTTTT.

This clonotype was counted a few times. The chain has TRBV5-6 and TRBJ2-1, with 7 bases identical to TRBD1. Trimming took 5 bases from V and 5 from J; bases not matched to a gene: 10. This CDR3 comprises 15 residues. CDR1 is SGHDT, CDR2 YYEEEE, per germline. This CDR3 is CASRRTGVGHNEQFF. The CDR3 DNA reads TGTGCCAGCAGACGAACAGGGGTCGGACACAATGAGCAGTTCTTC.

The V gene is TRBV7-9, the J gene TRBJ1-1; tentatively, D is TRBD1 (5 bases). Per germline, CDR1 SEHNR and CDR2 FQNEAQ (reference sequence). Trimming pared 5 bases from V and 0 bases from J, leaving 10 bases between. The CDR3 sequence is 14 residues long. CDR3 in amino acids: CASSEDSLNTEAFF. CDR3 DNA sequence: TGTGCCAGCAGCGAAGACAGCTTGAACACTGAAGCTTTCTTT.

The sample holds a few counts of this clonotype. The J gene is TRBJ2-1, the V gene TRBV6-2 or TRBV6-3, with 8 bases matching TRBD1. CDR3 length: 15 residues. In germline, CDR1 is MNHEY, CDR2 SVGEGT. V lost 6 bases, J lost 8 bases, and 12 bases stayed unmatched. The DNA for the CDR3 is TGTGCCAGCAGCCTCCCTTTAGGGACAGGCTATGAGCAGTTCTTC. It is translated as CASSLPLGTGYEQFF.

In this sample, this clonotype turned up many times. The gene calls are TRBV7-2 and TRBJ2-6; unclear D gene. Germline CDR1 reads SGHTA; CDR2 reads FQGNSA. Trimming took off 4 bases at V and 4 bases at J, with 20 bases between the two ends. The CDR3 contains 18 residues. CDR3 loop: CASSSLTHGRSGANVLTF. The CDR3 DNA follows: TGTGCCAGCAGCTCGTTAACTCATGGACGCTCGGGGGCCAACGTCCTGACTTTC. The complete variable domain, with remaining parts taken from reference TRBV7-2 and TRBJ2-6, reads GAGVSQSPSNKVTEKGKDVELRCDPISGHTALYWYRQSLGQGLEFLIYFQGNSAPDKSGLPSDRFSAERTGGSVSTLTIQRTQQEDSAVYLCASSSLTHGRSGANVLTFGAGSRLTVL.

The sample holds a few counts of this clonotype. The chain uses TRBV9 and TRBJ2-1; TRBD2 might be the D (5 bases). Per germline, CDR1 SGDLS and CDR2 YYNGEE. Trimming took 2 bases from V and 2 from J, leaving 11 bases between them. The CDR3 covers 15 residues. CDR3 protein: CASSVSGATYNEQFF. CDR3 bases: TGTGCCAGCAGCGTCAGCGGTGCCACCTACAATGAGCAGTTCTTC.

The chain recombines TRBV7-2 with TRBJ2-1; D may be TRBD2 (7 bases). Germline V gene data show CDR1 as SGHTA and CDR2 as FQGNSA. The CDR3 extends over 16 amino acids. V gave up 6 bases and J gave up 10 bases, with 25 bases separating them. CDR3 sequence (DNA): TGTGCCAGCAGTCAGCTGGGGGGGGCCTCCCCTACAGAGCAGTTCTTC. This translates into CASSQLGGASPTEQFF.

Notes on this clonotype: A read error may explain this, as a much larger clone is one base away. V usage is TRBV6-5 and J usage is TRBJ1-6; no definite D call. The CDR3 loop spans 13 amino acids. Germline assignment: CDR1 MNHEY and CDR2 SVGAGI. The CDR3 bases are TGTGCCAGCAAGGCCGACTATAATTCACCCCCCCACTTT. It specifies CASKADYNSPPHF.

This sequence joins TRBV12-3 or TRBV12-4 and TRBJ2-2; 7 bases line up with TRBD1. The V and J ends lost 6 bases and 0 bases, in that order; junction bases with no gene match: 4. The CDR3 spans 15 residues. CDR3 nucleotides: TGTGCCAGCAGAGGGACAGTAGCGAACACCGGGGAGCTGTTTTTT. This sequence encodes CASRGTVANTGELFF.

Note on this clonotype: Possible read error: a much larger clone is one base away. The V gene is TRBV2, the J gene TRBJ1-4; D unresolved. This CDR3 comprises 13 residues. Germline V gene data show CDR1 as SNHLY and CDR2 as FYNNEI. V was shortened by 10 bases and J by 8 bases, with 17 bases between the two germline ends. The CDR3 is CANTSTSSEKLFF. CDR3 DNA sequence: TGTGCCAACACATCTACTAGTAGCGAAAAACTGTTTTTT.

This clonotype came up many times. The chain combines TRBV5-6 with TRBJ1-2, with a weak D call TRBD1 (6 bases). V gave up 2 bases and J gave up 5 bases, with 16 bases separating them. CDR1 SGHDT and CDR2 YYEEEE come from the germline V gene. This CDR3 contains 15 residues. For the CDR3, the DNA is TGTGCCAGCAGCTTTACAGGGACCCCGAGGTATGGCTACACCTTC. It encodes CASSFTGTPRYGYTF.

The DNA of the CDR3 is TGTGCCAGCAGACTCTCTCGAGACAATGAGCAGTTCTTC. As protein: CASRLSRDNEQFF. The chain couples TRBV6-5 to TRBJ2-1; D call uncertain. V was cut by 6 bases and J by 5 bases, with 11 bases left in between. There are 13 residues in the CDR3. Per germline, CDR1 MNHEY and CDR2 SVGAGI.

This clonotype is termed medium-sized. The V and J genes are TRBV20-1 and TRBJ2-3; tentative D call: TRBD1 (5 bases). Germline CDR1 DFQATT, CDR2 SNEGSKA (reference sequence). The germline V and J ends were trimmed by 0 bases and 0 bases, with 10 bases remaining between them. The CDR3 consists of 15 residues. CDR3 amino acids: CSARDFGASTDTQYF. The CDR3 DNA reads TGCAGTGCTAGAGATTTTGGGGCTAGCACAGATACGCAGTATTTT.

In this sample, this clonotype turned up many times. The V gene is TRBV4-2, the J gene TRBJ1-1; 7 positions match TRBD1. Trimming at V came to 2 bases and at J to 1 base, leaving 1 base not matched to a gene. This CDR3 is built from 14 residues. Germline loops: CDR1 LGHNA, CDR2 YNFKEQ. CDR3 sequence reads: CASSQTGANTEAFF. Here the CDR3 DNA reads TGTGCCAGCAGCCAAACAGGGGCGAACACTGAAGCTTTCTTT.

The chain is built from TRBV12-3 or TRBV12-4 and TRBJ2-2, with D possibly being TRBD1 (5 bases). V was pared by 3 bases and J by 3 bases, with 8 bases between. The CDR3 loop spans 14 amino acids. CDR3 DNA: TGTGCCAGCAGTTTTGGGGCCGACACCGGGGAGCTGTTTTTT. Its protein is CASSFGADTGELFF.

The chain has TRBV12-3 or TRBV12-4 and TRBJ1-3; D possibly corresponds to TRBD1 (6 bases). This CDR3 contains 15 residues. V was shortened by 6 bases and J by 0 bases, with 12 bases between the two germline ends. CDR3 in DNA: TGTGCCAGCAGAGCTGACAGGAGCTCTGGAAACACCATATATTTT. Its protein product is CASRADRSSGNTIYF.

The chain combines TRBV10-3 with TRBJ1-1, with D possibly TRBD1 on 6 matching bases. From germline, CDR1 is ENHRY and CDR2 SYGVKD. Trimming took off 8 bases at V and 5 bases at J, with 15 bases between the two ends. The CDR3 is made up of 13 amino acids. As DNA, the CDR3 is TGTGCCATCGGCGGCCAGGGGCGGACTGAAGCTTTCTTT. Translation gives CAIGGQGRTEAFF.

Regarding this clonotype: This could be a read error, since a much larger clone is one nucleotide away. The chain joins TRBV30 to TRBJ1-6, with unresolved D. V lost 0 bases, J lost 7 bases, and 10 bases lay in between. This CDR3 is 14 amino acids long. Germline lookup yields CDR1 GTSNPN and CDR2 SVGIG (reference sequence). The CDR3 protein is CAWSVWATNSPLHF. The CDR3 DNA reads TGTGCCTGGAGTGTCTGGGCAACAAATTCACCCCTCCACTTT.

This clonotype has only a few counts. In nucleotides, the CDR3 is TGTGCCAGCAGCTTATACCCGGACAGGGGAGAGACCCAGTACTTC. Protein product: CASSLYPDRGETQYF. The gene calls are TRBV11-1 and TRBJ2-5, with TRBD1 identical over 9 bases. The CDR3 extends over 15 amino acids. Trimming at V came to 2 bases and at J to 4 bases, leaving 5 bases not matched to a gene. Looked up from germline, CDR1 is SGHAT and CDR2 is FQDESV (reference sequence).

The rearrangement joins TRBV9 to TRBJ2-3, with 7 bases aligning to TRBD2. This CDR3 spans 15 amino acids. Per the germline V gene, CDR1 is SGDLS and CDR2 is YYNGEE. V lost 3 bases, J lost 0 bases, and 4 bases stayed unmatched. DNA of the CDR3: TGTGCCAGCAGCGCCGCGGGGGAAAGCACAGATACGCAGTATTTT. Amino acids: CASSAAGESTDTQYF.